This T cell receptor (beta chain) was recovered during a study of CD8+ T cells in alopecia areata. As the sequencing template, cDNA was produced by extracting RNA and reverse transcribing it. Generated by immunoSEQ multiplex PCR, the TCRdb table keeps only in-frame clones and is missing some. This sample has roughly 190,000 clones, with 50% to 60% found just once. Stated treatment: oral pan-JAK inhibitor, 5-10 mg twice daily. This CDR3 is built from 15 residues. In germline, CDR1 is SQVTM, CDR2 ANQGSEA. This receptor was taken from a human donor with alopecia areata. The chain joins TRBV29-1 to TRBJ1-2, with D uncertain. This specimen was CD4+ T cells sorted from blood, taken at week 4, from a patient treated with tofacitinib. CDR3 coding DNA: TGCAGTGTCATAAGTCCGACCGCAGCTAACTATGGCTACACCTTC. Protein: CSVISPTAANYGYTF.